This passage covers 3 T cell receptor beta chains from one sample sequenced in a study of cytomegalovirus exposure and HLA in healthy donors. Use of 60 Vbeta and 13 Jbeta primers characterized the PCR. Sequenced by immunoSEQ multiplex PCR; TCRdb stores in-frame clones only, minus some. This sample has 130,000 or so clones, with roughly 77% found just once. Specimen: PBMCs. The receptors stem from a man under 40 in good health and CMV-seronegative.

The J gene is TRBJ1-6, the V gene TRBV15; 9 bases fit TRBD1. Germline loops: CDR1 LNHNV, CDR2 YYDKDF (reference sequence). CDR3 length: 16 residues. Unmatched junction bases numbered 7, after V lost 3 bases and J lost 7 bases. The CDR3 DNA reads as TGTGCCACCAGCAGGACAACAGGGGGCGCGAATTCACCCCTCCACTTT. It specifies CATSRTTGGANSPLHF.

The V and J genes are TRBV28 and TRBJ1-6; TRBD1 agrees at 10 bases. Germline CDR1 and CDR2: MDHEN and SYDVKM. The V segment lost 3 bases and the J segment 2 bases; nucleotides outside the gene matches: 7. The CDR3 extends over 18 amino acids. The CDR3 DNA reads TGTGCCAGCAGTTTGTCCCGTGGGACAGGGGCCTATAATTCACCCCTCCACTTT. It codes for CASSLSRGTGAYNSPLHF. Filled out from reference TRBV28 and TRBJ1-6, the complete variable domain reads DVKVTQSSRYLVKRTGEKVFLECVQDMDHENMFWYRQDPGLGLRLIYFSYDVKMKEKGDIPEGYSVSREKKERFSLILESASTNQTSMYLCASSLSRGTGAYNSPLHFGNGTRLTVT.

The V call is TRBV14, the J call TRBJ1-2, with 10 bases lining up with TRBD1. CDR1 is SGHDN, CDR2 FVKESK, per germline. The CDR3 sequence is 15 residues long. The J segment lost 2 bases and the V segment lost 5 bases, leaving 5 bases of the junction unmatched. The CDR3 here is CASSARDRGNYGYTF. In nucleotides, the CDR3 is TGTGCCAGCAGCGCCCGGGACAGGGGAAACTATGGCTACACCTTC. Using reference TRBV14 and TRBJ1-2 for the parts outside the CDR3, the full variable domain is EAGVTQFPSHSVIEKGQTVTLRCDPISGHDNLYWYRRVMGKEIKFLLHFVKESKQDESGMPNNRFLAERTGGTYSTLKVQPAELEDSGVYFCASSARDRGNYGYTFGSGTRLTVV.